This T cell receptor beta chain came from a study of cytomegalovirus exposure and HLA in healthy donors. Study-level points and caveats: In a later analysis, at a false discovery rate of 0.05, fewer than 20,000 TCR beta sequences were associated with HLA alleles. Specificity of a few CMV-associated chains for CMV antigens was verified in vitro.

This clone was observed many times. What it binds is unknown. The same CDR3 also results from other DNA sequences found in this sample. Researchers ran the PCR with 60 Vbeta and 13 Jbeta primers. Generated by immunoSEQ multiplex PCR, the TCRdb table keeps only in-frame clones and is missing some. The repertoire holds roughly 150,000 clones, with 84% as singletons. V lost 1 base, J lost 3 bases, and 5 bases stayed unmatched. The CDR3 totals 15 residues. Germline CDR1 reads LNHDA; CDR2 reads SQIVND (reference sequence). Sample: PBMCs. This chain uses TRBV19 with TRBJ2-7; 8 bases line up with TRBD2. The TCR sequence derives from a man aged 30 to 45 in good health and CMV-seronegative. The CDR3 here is CASSIGSSGSYEQYF. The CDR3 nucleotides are TGTGCCAGTAGTATAGGTTCGAGCGGGAGCTACGAGCAGTACTTC. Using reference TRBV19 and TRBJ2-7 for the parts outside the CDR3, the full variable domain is DGGITQSPKYLFRKEGQNVTLSCEQNLNHDAMYWYRQDPGQGLRLIYYSQIVNDFQKGDIAEGYSVSREKKESFPLTVTSAQKNPTAFYLCASSIGSSGSYEQYFGPGTRLTVT.